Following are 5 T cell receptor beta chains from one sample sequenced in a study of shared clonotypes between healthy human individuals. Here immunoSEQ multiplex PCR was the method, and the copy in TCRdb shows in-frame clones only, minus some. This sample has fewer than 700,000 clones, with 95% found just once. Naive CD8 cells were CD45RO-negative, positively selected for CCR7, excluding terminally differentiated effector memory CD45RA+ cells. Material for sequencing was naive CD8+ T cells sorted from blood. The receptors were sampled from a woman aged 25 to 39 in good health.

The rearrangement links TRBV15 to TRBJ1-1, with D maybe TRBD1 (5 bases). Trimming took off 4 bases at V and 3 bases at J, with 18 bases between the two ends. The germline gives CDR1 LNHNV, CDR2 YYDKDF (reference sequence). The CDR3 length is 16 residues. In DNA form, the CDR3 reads TGTGCCACCAGCACGGGACCCTTGGACACACACACTGAAGCTTTCTTT. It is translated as CATSTGPLDTHTEAFF.

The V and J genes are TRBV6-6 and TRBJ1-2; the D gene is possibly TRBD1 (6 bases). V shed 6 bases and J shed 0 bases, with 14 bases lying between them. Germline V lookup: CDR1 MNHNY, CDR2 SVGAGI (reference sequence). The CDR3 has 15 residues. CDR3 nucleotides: TGTGCCAGCAGAAAATACAGGGCAGCTAACTATGGCTACACCTTC. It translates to CASRKYRAANYGYTF.

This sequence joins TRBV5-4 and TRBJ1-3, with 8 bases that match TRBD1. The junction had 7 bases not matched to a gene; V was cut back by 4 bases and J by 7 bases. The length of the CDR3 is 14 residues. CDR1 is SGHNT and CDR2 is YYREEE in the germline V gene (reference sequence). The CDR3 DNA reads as TGTGCCAGCAGCCTGGACAGGGAGGTCAACACCATATATTTT. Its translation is CASSLDREVNTIYF.

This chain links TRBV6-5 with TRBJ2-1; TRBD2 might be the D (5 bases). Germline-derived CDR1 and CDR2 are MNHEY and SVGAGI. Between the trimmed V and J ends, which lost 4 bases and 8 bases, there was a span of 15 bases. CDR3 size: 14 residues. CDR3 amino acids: CASSSTDYQDEQFF. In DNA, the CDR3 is TGTGCCAGCAGTTCAACCGACTATCAGGATGAGCAGTTCTTC.

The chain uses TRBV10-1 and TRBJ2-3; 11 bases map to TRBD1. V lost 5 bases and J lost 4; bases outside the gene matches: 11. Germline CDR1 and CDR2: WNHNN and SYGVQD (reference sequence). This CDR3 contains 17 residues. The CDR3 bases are TGCGCCAGCAGTCAAAGACCGGGACAGGGGGACGCAGATACGCAGTATTTT. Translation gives CASSQRPGQGDADTQYF.